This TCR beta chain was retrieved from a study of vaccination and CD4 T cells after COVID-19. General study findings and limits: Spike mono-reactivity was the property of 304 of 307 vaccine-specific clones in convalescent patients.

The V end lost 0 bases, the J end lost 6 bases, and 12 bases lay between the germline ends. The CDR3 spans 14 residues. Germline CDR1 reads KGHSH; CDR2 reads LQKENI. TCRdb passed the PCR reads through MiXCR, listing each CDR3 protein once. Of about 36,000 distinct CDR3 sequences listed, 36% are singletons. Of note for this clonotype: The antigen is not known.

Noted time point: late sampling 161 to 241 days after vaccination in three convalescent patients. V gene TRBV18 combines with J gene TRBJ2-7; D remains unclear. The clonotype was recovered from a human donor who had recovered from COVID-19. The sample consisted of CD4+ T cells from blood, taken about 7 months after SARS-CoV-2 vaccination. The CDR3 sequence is CASSPPAARSEQYF. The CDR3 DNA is TGTGCCAGCTCACCACCGGCAGCCCGAAGCGAGCAGTACTTC.